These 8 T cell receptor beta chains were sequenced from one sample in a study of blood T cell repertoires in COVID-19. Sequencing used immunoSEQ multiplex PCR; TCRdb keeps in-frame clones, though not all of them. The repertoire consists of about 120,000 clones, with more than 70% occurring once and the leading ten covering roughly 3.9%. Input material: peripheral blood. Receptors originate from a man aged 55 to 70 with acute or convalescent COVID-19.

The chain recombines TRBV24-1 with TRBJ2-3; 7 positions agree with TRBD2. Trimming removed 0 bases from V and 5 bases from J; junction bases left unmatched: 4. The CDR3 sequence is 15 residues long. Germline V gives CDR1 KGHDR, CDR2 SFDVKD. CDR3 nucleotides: TGTGCCACCAGTGATTTGGGACTAGAGAAAGATACGCAGTATTTT. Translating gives CATSDLGLEKDTQYF.

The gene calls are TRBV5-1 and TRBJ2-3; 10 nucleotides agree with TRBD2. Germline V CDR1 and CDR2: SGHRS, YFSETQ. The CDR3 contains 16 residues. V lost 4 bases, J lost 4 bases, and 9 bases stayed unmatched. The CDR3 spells CASSTSGTSVSDTQYF. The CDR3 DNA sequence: TGCGCCAGCAGCACTTCCGGGACTAGCGTTTCAGATACGCAGTATTTT.

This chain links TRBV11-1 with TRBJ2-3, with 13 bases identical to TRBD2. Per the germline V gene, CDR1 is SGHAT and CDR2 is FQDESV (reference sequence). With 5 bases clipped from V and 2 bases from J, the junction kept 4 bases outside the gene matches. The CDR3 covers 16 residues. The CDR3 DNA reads TGTGCCAGCAGCCCGGGACTAGCGGGACACACAGATACGCAGTATTTT. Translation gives CASSPGLAGHTDTQYF.

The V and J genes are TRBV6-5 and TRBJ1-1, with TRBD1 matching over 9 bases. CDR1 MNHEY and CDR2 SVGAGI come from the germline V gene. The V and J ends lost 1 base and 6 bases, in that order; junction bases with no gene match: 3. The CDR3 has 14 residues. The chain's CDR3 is CASSYLQGAAEAFF. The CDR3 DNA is TGTGCCAGCAGTTACTTACAGGGGGCGGCTGAAGCTTTCTTT.

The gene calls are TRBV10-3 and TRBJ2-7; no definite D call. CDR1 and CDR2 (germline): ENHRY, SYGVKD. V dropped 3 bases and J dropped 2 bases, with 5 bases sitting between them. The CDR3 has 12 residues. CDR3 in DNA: TGTGCCATCAGTGACGAGACCTACGAGCAGTACTTC. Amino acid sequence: CAISDETYEQYF.

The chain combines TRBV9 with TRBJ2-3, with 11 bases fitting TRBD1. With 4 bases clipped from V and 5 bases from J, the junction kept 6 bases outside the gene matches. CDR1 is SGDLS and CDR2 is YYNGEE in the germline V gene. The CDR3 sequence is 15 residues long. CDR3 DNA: TGTGCCAGCAGCTCTTCCGGGACAGGGGGAGATACGCAGTATTTT. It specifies CASSSSGTGGDTQYF.

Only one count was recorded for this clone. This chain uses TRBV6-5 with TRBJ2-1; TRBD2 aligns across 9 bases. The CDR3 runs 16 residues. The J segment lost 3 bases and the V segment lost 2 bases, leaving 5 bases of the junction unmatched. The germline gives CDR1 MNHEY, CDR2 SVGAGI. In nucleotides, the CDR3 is TGTGCCAGCAGTTACCTTCGGACTAGCGACTACAATGAGCAGTTCTTC. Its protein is CASSYLRTSDYNEQFF.

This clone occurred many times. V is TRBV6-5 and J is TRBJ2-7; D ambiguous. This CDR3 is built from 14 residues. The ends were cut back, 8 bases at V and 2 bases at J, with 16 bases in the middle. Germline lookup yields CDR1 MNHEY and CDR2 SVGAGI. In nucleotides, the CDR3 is TGTGCCAGCTCTCTCCGGGTCTCGGCCTACGAGCAGTACTTC. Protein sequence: CASSLRVSAYEQYF.